A selection of T cell receptor beta chains follows, all from one sample in a study of blood T cell repertoires in COVID-19. The assay was immunoSEQ multiplex PCR, and TCRdb's table has in-frame clones only and misses some. The sample yields fewer than 150,000 clones, about 88% seen once. Sequencing input: peripheral blood. The receptors stem from a man aged 45-65 years with active or convalescent COVID-19. CDR3s leave out the opening cysteine and the closing phenylalanine or tryptophan.

v_gene | CDR3aa
TRBV30 | AWNRDSNQPQH
TRBV7-3 | ASSSRGGEEQY
TRBV6-4 | ASSPGGGPYNEQF
TRBV4-1 | ASSPGQGATNEKLF
TRBV6-2/TRBV6-3 | ASSYLRNTEAF
TRBV19 | ASRTSGRTPGELF
TRBV7-2 | ASRWGGPTDTQY
TRBV5-4 | ASEAGTGRGYRLETQY
TRBV9 | ASSVGTSGSVRETQY
TRBV4-2 | ASSPSLGQYNSPLH
TRBV28 | ASSLATGDGYT
TRBV5-4 | ASSAGQMYEQY
TRBV6-6 | ASSLRGSTDTQY
TRBV7-3 | ASSRPTVQY
TRBV28 | ASSLLEGAYTEAF
TRBV4-1 | ASSQEEGAGEAF
TRBV7-2 | ASSLWTGADYYGYT
TRBV24-1 | ATSGGKRRETQY
TRBV18 | ASSPNRDRFFYGYT
TRBV5-6 | ASSLVAGYTGELF
TRBV9 | ASSLTTRGTQY
TRBV6-2/TRBV6-3 | ASSYSKTSGRPGNEQF
TRBV28 | ASRGLAGGYQETQY
TRBV7-9 | ASTRGDRVSEKLF
TRBV7-2 | ASSQVRQGGETQY
TRBV6-5 | ASHEGRQETQY
TRBV24-1 | ATSDQMGARGGELF
TRBV5-1 | ASSLVLAGGMYQETQY
TRBV19 | ASSSGTSETYEQY
TRBV3-1/TRBV3-2 | ASATSGSETQY
TRBV6-4 | ASSDSHRVTDTQY
TRBV9 | ASSVDPGVRRGYTDTQY
TRBV18 | ASSPRPTSGSGDEQY
TRBV28 | ASSGGNPYEQY
TRBV7-6 | ASSLGATGELF
TRBV5-1 | ASSLENRGWETQY
TRBV28 | ASETRTSYEQY
TRBV28 | ASSSSGVRSNQPQH
TRBV5-1 | ASSSAGGQNIQY
TRBV4-2 | ASSQVTAGNTEAF
TRBV19 | ASSRQGANTEAF
TRBV7-9 | ASCRQGQNSPLH
TRBV9 | ASSPPHGQGLEAF
TRBV6-2/TRBV6-3 | ASSYATGGRNNEQF
TRBV11-3 | ASSLEGSPRRHEQF
TRBV7-3 | ASSLTAGSYEQY
TRBV9 | ASSVDPGGTGELF
TRBV30 | AWSAVYEQY
TRBV3-1/TRBV3-2 | ASSHGWREGDTQY
TRBV24-1 | ATSDPTSGRGGEQF
TRBV6-2/TRBV6-3 | ASSPRIREQY
TRBV5-1 | ASSLSGGYNEQF
TRBV9 | ASSVGGGSSYNEQF
TRBV18 | ASSPNYFQPQH
TRBV7-2 | ASSLAGAGRDTEAF
TRBV24-1 | ATSDLQGGIYEQY
TRBV11-3 | ASSFQNTEAF